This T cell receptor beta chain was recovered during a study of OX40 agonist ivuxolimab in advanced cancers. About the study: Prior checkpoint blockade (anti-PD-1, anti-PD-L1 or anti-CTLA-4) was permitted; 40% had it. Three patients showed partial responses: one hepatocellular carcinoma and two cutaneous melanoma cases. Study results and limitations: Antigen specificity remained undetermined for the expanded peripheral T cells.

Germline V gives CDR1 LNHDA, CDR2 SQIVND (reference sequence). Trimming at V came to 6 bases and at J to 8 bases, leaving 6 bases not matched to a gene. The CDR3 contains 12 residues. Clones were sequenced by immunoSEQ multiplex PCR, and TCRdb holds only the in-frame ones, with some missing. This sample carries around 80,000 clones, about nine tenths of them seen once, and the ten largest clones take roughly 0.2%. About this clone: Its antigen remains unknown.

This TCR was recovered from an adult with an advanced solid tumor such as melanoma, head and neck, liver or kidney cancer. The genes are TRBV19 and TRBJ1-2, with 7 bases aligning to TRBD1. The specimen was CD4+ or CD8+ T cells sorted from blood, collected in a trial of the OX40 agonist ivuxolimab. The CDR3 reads CASSKTGDGYTF. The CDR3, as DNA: TGTGCCAGTAGCAAAACAGGGGACGGCTACACCTTC. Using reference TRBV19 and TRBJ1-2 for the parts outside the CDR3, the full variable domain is DGGITQSPKYLFRKEGQNVTLSCEQNLNHDAMYWYRQDPGQGLRLIYYSQIVNDFQKGDIAEGYSVSREKKESFPLTVTSAQKNPTAFYLCASSKTGDGYTFGSGTRLTVV.